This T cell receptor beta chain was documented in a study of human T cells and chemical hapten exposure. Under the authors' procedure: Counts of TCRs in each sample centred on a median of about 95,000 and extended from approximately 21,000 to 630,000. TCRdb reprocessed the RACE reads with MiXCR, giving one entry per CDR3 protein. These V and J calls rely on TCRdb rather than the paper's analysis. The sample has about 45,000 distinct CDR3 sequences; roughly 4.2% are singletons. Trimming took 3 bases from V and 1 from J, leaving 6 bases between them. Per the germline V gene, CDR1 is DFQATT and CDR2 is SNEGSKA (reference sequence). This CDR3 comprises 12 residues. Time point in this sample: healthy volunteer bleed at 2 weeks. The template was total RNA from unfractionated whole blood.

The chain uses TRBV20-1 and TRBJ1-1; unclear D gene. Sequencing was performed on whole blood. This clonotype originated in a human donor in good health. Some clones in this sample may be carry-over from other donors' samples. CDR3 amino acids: CSASRRNTEAFF. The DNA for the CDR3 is TGCAGTGCTAGCAGAAGGAACACTGAAGCTTTCTTT.